Shown below are 9 T cell receptor beta chains from a single sample sequenced in a study of blood T cell repertoires in COVID-19. Assay used: immunoSEQ multiplex PCR; TCRdb lists only in-frame clones, some missing. This table holds more than 300,000 clones, roughly 90% found once. Material: peripheral blood. Every receptor here comes from a woman in her sixties or seventies with COVID-19, enrolled during active disease.

V is TRBV7-3 and J is TRBJ1-2; 7 bases are a match to TRBD1. V was pared by 5 bases and J by 6 bases, with 9 bases of the junction left unmatched. The CDR3 covers 14 residues. The germline CDR1 and CDR2 sequences are SGHTA and FQGTGA. The CDR3 nucleotides read TGTGCCAGCAGCCCGTCCGGGACAGTTGATGGCTACACCTTC. It yields the protein CASSPSGTVDGYTF.

V is TRBV6-5 and J is TRBJ1-2, with D perhaps matching TRBD1 (6 bases). Germline CDR1 MNHEY, CDR2 SVGAGI. V lost 5 bases and J lost 5, with 12 bases in between. CDR3 size: 13 residues. CDR3 sequence reads: CASSLQGPYGYTF. The DNA of the CDR3 is TGTGCCAGCAGTCTACAGGGTCCATATGGCTACACCTTC.

The CDR3 here is CASSPTRYNEQFF. For the CDR3, the DNA is TGTGCCAGCAGCCCTACACGATACAATGAGCAGTTCTTC. This chain connects TRBV6-2 or TRBV6-3 to TRBJ2-1; no clear D. Per germline, CDR1 MNHEY and CDR2 SVGEGT. Trimming pared 6 bases from V and 4 bases from J, leaving 10 bases between. The CDR3 totals 13 residues.

CDR3 nucleotides: TGTGCCAGTAGTATGACCGGGTCTATCGGAGGCTACACCTTC. Amino acids: CASSMTGSIGGYTF. This sequence joins TRBV19 and TRBJ1-2; D is unclear. Germline CDR1 is LNHDA and CDR2 is SQIVND (reference sequence). The CDR3 runs to 14 residues. The germline V and J ends were trimmed by 3 bases and 8 bases, with 16 bases remaining between them.

This clone was seen a single time. The genes are TRBV5-1 and TRBJ2-3, with D unclear. This CDR3 spans 16 amino acids. Germline assignment: CDR1 SGHRS and CDR2 YFSETQ. The V gene lost 0 bases and the J gene lost 1 base, with 12 bases spanning the gap. CDR3 sequence reads: CASSLAAWPGTDTQYF. The CDR3 DNA is TGCGCCAGCAGCTTGGCCGCCTGGCCCGGCACAGATACGCAGTATTTT.

This clone has only one observation. The rearrangement uses TRBV5-6 and TRBJ2-7, with TRBD1 matching over 9 bases. The CDR3 contains 16 residues. Trimming cost V 0 bases and J 6 bases; bases outside gene matches: 10. Germline V gives CDR1 SGHDT, CDR2 YYEEEE. The CDR3, as DNA: TGTGCCAGCAGCTTGGTAGGATCACAGGGGGCTTTCGAGCAGTACTTC. Amino acids: CASSLVGSQGAFEQYF.

This chain uses TRBV5-5 with TRBJ2-3, with 9 nucleotides matching TRBD1. The CDR3 extends over 16 amino acids. Unmatched junction bases numbered 8, after V lost 2 bases and J lost 4 bases. CDR1 and CDR2 (germline): SGHKS, YYEKEE (reference sequence). The CDR3, as DNA: TGTGCCAGCAGCTTACAGGGGGCCGGGGGGTCAGATACGCAGTATTTT. Its translation: CASSLQGAGGSDTQYF.

This rearrangement joins TRBV12-3 or TRBV12-4 to TRBJ1-5; 7 bases fit TRBD1. The CDR3 extends over 13 amino acids. J was trimmed by 6 bases and V by 6 bases; bases with no gene match: 5. CDR3 sequence reads: CASSRQGGQPQHF. The CDR3 DNA follows: TGTGCCAGCAGCCGACAGGGAGGTCAGCCCCAGCATTTT.

CDR3 protein: CASSLKETDYSPLHF. CDR3 sequence (DNA): TGTGCCAGCAGCTTGAAGGAGACGGATTATTCACCCCTCCACTTT. V usage is TRBV5-6 and J usage is TRBJ1-6, with D unclear. The germline CDR1 and CDR2 sequences are SGHDT and YYEEEE. The CDR3 has 15 residues. V lost 1 base, J lost 8 bases, and 13 bases lay in between.